A selection of T cell receptor beta chains follows, all from one sample in a study of T cells in Graves' hyperthyroidism and ophthalmopathy. TCRdb re-derived calls from the multiplex PCR reads in MiXCR, one entry per CDR3 protein. The sample records hundreds of thousands of distinct CDR3 sequences, 20% being singletons. The specimen sequenced was blood. All receptors come from a man under 40 with Graves' ophthalmopathy. CDR3s include the opening cysteine and the closing phenylalanine or tryptophan. The order of the fields is clone size, D gene, V gene, J gene, CDR3 protein, CDR3 DNA. D genes are given only for firm matches. Clone size, where shown, is once, few, many, or a class for clones that have expanded.

size: few; D: TRBD1; V: TRBV15; J: TRBJ2-7; CDR3: CATSRIQGASYEQYF; DNA: TGTGCCACCAGCAGAATTCAGGGGGCCTCCTACGAGCAGTACTTC
size: few; D: .; V: TRBV5-5; J: TRBJ2-7; CDR3: CASSQVGRGKPYEQYF; DNA: TGTGCCAGCAGCCAAGTAGGGCGGGGAAAACCCTACGAGCAGTACTTC
size: few; D: .; V: TRBV7-9; J: TRBJ1-1; CDR3: CASSLVFRMNTEAFF; DNA: TGTGCCAGCAGCTTAGTTTTCCGGATGAACACTGAAGCTTTCTTT
size: many; D: .; V: TRBV6-2/TRBV6-3; J: TRBJ2-3; CDR3: CASSYSGSTDTQYF; DNA: TGTGCCAGCAGCTATAGCGGCTCGACAGATACGCAGTATTTT
size: few; D: .; V: TRBV3-1; J: TRBJ2-1; CDR3: CASSPQRSPEQFF; DNA: TGTGCCAGCAGCCCCCAAAGGTCCCCAGAGCAGTTCTTC
size: .; D: TRBD1; V: TRBV10-3; J: TRBJ2-7; CDR3: CATRDRGSDEQYF; DNA: TGTGCCACGCGAGACAGGGGAAGCGACGAGCAGTACTTC
size: .; D: .; V: TRBV20-1; J: TRBJ2-2; CDR3: CSAGDPLTGPTGELFF; DNA: TGCAGTGCTGGAGACCCCCTAACGGGACCCACCGGGGAGCTGTTTTTT
size: few; D: TRBD2; V: TRBV15; J: TRBJ2-2; CDR3: CATSPTSGKNTGELFF; DNA: TGTGCCACCAGTCCAACTAGCGGGAAGAACACCGGGGAGCTGTTTTTT
size: .; D: .; V: TRBV6-1; J: TRBJ2-7; CDR3: CASSDGLAYEQYF; DNA: TGTGCCAGCAGTGACGGGCTAGCATACGAGCAGTACTTC
size: .; D: TRBD2; V: TRBV7-2; J: TRBJ2-2; CDR3: CASSLFGRTSAGTGELFF; DNA: TGTGCCAGCAGCTTATTCGGTCGGACTAGCGCGGGCACCGGGGAGCTGTTTTTT
size: few; D: TRBD2; V: TRBV10-3; J: TRBJ2-5; CDR3: CAIRSGTSGQETQYF; DNA: TGTGCCATCAGGTCCGGGACTAGCGGCCAAGAGACCCAGTACTTC
size: few; D: .; V: TRBV14; J: TRBJ1-1; CDR3: CASSQEPDRYLNTEAFF; DNA: TGTGCCAGCAGCCAAGAGCCGGACAGATATTTGAACACTGAAGCTTTCTTT
size: .; D: .; V: TRBV7-9; J: TRBJ1-1; CDR3: CASSARILRNPEGGIF; DNA: TGTGCCAGCAGCGCCCGGATCCTTAGAAACCCAGAGGGTGGTATCTTT
size: .; D: .; V: TRBV10-1; J: TRBJ1-1; CDR3: CASSESLGSNTEAFF; DNA: TGCGCCAGCAGTGAGTCATTGGGGTCGAACACTGAAGCTTTCTTT
size: .; D: TRBD2; V: TRBV2; J: TRBJ2-5; CDR3: CASSLTSGSGYQETQYF; DNA: TGTGCCAGCAGTTTGACTAGCGGGAGTGGGTACCAAGAGACCCAGTACTTC
size: many; D: TRBD1; V: TRBV12-3/TRBV12-4; J: TRBJ1-1; CDR3: CASRQGQENTEAFF; DNA: TGTGCCAGCAGACAAGGACAGGAGAACACTGAAGCTTTCTTT
size: .; D: .; V: TRBV3-1; J: TRBJ2-7; CDR3: CASSPPRGDRTYEQYF; DNA: TGTGCCAGCAGCCCCCCTCGGGGGGACAGGACCTACGAGCAGTACTTC
size: many; D: TRBD1; V: TRBV5-5; J: TRBJ1-1; CDR3: CASSVGQPINTEAFF; DNA: TGTGCCAGCAGCGTGGGACAGCCGATTAACACTGAAGCTTTCTTT
size: .; D: .; V: TRBV4-1; J: TRBJ2-3; CDR3: CASSQETGRADTQYF; DNA: TGCGCCAGCAGCCAAGAGACAGGAAGGGCAGATACGCAGTATTTT
size: few; D: TRBD1; V: TRBV10-3; J: TRBJ2-1; CDR3: CAIRPGQGADEQFF; DNA: TGTGCCATCAGACCGGGACAGGGGGCCGATGAGCAGTTCTTC
size: many; D: .; V: TRBV5-1; J: TRBJ2-1; CDR3: CASGGGSSYNEQFF; DNA: TGCGCCAGTGGAGGTGGGAGTTCCTACAATGAGCAGTTCTTC
size: .; D: TRBD1; V: TRBV4-1; J: TRBJ2-5; CDR3: CASSQLGTGYNQETQYF; DNA: TGCGCCAGCAGCCAGCTGGGGACAGGGTATAACCAAGAGACCCAGTACTTC
size: many; D: .; V: TRBV5-1; J: TRBJ1-1; CDR3: CASSLTGYAEAFF; DNA: TGCGCCAGCAGCTTGACGGGCTACGCTGAAGCTTTCTTT
size: few; D: .; V: TRBV20-1; J: TRBJ2-3; CDR3: CSVKRRVATDTQYF; DNA: TGCAGTGTCAAGAGAAGGGTTGCCACAGATACGCAGTATTTT
size: .; D: .; V: TRBV3-1; J: TRBJ2-7; CDR3: CASSPYPRGQGLQYEQYF; DNA: TGTGCCAGCAGCCCGTACCCTCGAGGGCAGGGGCTACAGTACGAGCAGTACTTC
size: .; D: TRBD2; V: TRBV6-1; J: TRBJ2-2; CDR3: CASSALTSGKTGELFF; DNA: TGTGCCAGCAGTGCCTTGACTAGCGGGAAGACCGGGGAGCTGTTTTTT
size: few; D: TRBD1; V: TRBV6-2/TRBV6-3; J: TRBJ1-1; CDR3: CASSYSDRGAEAFF; DNA: TGTGCCAGCAGTTACTCGGACAGGGGCGCTGAAGCTTTCTTT
size: .; D: .; V: TRBV5-1; J: TRBJ1-1; CDR3: CASSRGDRNTEAFF; DNA: TGCGCCAGCAGCCGGGGTGACAGGAACACTGAAGCTTTCTTT
size: few; D: .; V: TRBV4-3; J: TRBJ1-5; CDR3: CASSQDRAEYSNQPQHF; DNA: TGCGCCAGCAGCCAAGATCGGGCGGAGTATAGCAATCAGCCCCAGCATTTT